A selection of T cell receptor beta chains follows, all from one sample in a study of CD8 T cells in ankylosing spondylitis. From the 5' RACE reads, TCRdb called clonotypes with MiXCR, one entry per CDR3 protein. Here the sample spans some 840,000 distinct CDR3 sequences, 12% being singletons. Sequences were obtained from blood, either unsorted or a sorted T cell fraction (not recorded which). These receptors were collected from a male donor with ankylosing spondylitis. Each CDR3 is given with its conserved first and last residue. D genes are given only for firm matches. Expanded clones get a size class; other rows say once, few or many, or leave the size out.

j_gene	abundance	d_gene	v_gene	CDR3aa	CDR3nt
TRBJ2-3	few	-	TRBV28	CASTRPSADTQYF	TGTGCCAGCACCCGCCCATCGGCAGATACGCAGTATTTT
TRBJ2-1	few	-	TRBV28	CASSSIPGSPDNEQFF	TGTGCCAGCTCCTCAATTCCCGGGAGCCCCGACAATGAGCAGTTCTTC
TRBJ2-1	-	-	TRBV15	CATSILTMGGHLSYNEQFF	TGTGCCACCAGCATTCTGACCATGGGGGGGCACCTCTCCTACAATGAGCAGTTCTTC
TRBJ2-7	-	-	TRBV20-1	CSANWGVYEQYF	TGCAGTGCTAATTGGGGGGTCTACGAGCAGTACTTC
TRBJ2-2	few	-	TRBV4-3	CASSLYQGIDTGELFF	TGCGCCAGCAGCCTATACCAGGGGATTGACACCGGGGAGCTGTTTTTT
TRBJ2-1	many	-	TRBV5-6	CASSLRSGATYNEQFF	TGTGCCAGCAGCTTGAGGAGCGGAGCCACCTACAATGAGCAGTTCTTC
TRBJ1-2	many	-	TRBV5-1	CASSLDRVYGYTF	TGCGCCAGCAGCTTGGACAGGGTTTATGGCTACACCTTC
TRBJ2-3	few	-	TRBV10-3	CAIQNVRMSSTDTQYF	TGTGCCATTCAAAATGTGAGAATGTCTAGCACAGATACGCAGTATTTT
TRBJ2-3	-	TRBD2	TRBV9	CASSKTSTSGGITDTQYF	TGTGCCAGCAGCAAAACGTCGACTAGCGGGGGTATCACAGATACGCAGTATTTT
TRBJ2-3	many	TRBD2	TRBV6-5	CASSYSKTSDRVTQYF	TGTGCCAGCAGTTACTCGAAGACTAGCGATCGAGTTACGCAGTATTTT
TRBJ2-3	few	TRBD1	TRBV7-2	CASSYLPGGDTQYF	TGTGCCAGCAGCTATCTTCCAGGGGGCGATACGCAGTATTTT
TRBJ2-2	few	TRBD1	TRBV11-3	CASSTGQKGTGELFF	TGTGCCAGCAGCACGGGACAGAAGGGCACCGGGGAGCTGTTTTTT
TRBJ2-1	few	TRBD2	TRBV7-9	CASSLARDSGSKQFF	TGTGCCAGCAGCTTAGCGCGTGATAGCGGGAGTAAGCAGTTCTTC
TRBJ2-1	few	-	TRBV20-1	CSARDFRRPFNEQFF	TGCAGTGCTAGAGATTTCAGGAGGCCGTTCAATGAGCAGTTCTTC
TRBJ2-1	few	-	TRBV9	CASSVGGRSHNEQFF	TGTGCCAGCAGCGTGGGGGGGCGCAGCCACAATGAGCAGTTCTTC
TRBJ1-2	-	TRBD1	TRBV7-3	CASSVGGGNYGYTF	TGTGCCAGCAGCGTAGGGGGCGGTAATTATGGCTACACCTTC
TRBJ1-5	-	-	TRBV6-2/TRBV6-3	CASSYGRAGQPQHF	TGTGCCAGCAGTTATGGTAGGGCCGGCCAGCCCCAGCATTTT
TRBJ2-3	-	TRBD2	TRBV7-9	CASSLRLAGSDTQYF	TGTGCCAGCAGCTTACGGCTAGCGGGGTCAGATACGCAGTATTTT
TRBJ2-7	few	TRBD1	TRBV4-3	CASSQVVGDSSSYEQYF	TGCGCCAGCAGCCAAGTCGTCGGGGACAGTAGCTCCTACGAGCAGTACTTC
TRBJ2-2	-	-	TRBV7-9	CASTRVTGELFF	TGTGCCAGCACCAGAGTCACCGGGGAGCTGTTTTTT
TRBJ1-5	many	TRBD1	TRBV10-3	CAISERDRVQPQHF	TGTGCCATCAGTGAGCGGGACAGGGTCCAGCCCCAGCATTTT
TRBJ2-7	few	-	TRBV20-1	CSARAPLGLAIIGYEQYF	TGCAGTGCTAGAGCCCCACTGGGGCTAGCGATCATCGGCTACGAGCAGTACTTC
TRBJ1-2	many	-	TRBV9	CASSVASPTYGYTF	TGTGCCAGCAGCGTAGCTAGTCCCACCTATGGCTACACCTTC
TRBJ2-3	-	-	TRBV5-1	CASSLAPSGGTDTQYF	TGCGCCAGCAGCTTGGCCCCATCCGGAGGCACAGATACGCAGTATTTT
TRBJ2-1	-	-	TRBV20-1	CSARMVAPYNEQFF	TGCAGTGCTAGAATGGTAGCCCCCTACAATGAGCAGTTCTTC
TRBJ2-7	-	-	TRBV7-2	CASSRTFAASYEQYF	TGTGCCAGCAGCCGAACTTTTGCCGCCTCCTACGAGCAGTACTTC
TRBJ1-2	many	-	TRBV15	CATGQRNYGYTF	TGTGCCACTGGCCAAAGGAACTATGGCTACACCTTC
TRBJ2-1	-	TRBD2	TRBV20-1	CSARDRTSGSSYNEQFF	TGCAGTGCTAGAGACCGGACTAGCGGGAGCTCCTACAATGAGCAGTTCTTC
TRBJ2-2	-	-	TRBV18	CASSPRGITSNTGELFF	TGTGCCAGCTCACCCCGAGGGATAACTTCGAACACCGGGGAGCTGTTTTTT
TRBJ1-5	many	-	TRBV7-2	CASSLGQTYNQPQHF	TGTGCCAGCAGCTTGGGACAAACCTACAATCAGCCCCAGCATTTT
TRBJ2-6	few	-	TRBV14	CASSQRLHPPWSYGANVLTF	TGTGCCAGCAGCCAACGACTTCACCCACCCTGGTCTTATGGGGCCAACGTCCTGACTTTC
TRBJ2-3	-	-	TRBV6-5	CASSYSIGADTQYF	TGTGCCAGCAGTTACTCGATTGGAGCAGATACGCAGTATTTT
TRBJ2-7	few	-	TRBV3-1	CASSQRAEQYF	TGTGCCAGCAGCCAGAGGGCAGAGCAGTACTTC
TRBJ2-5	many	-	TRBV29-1	CSVDRETQYF	TGCAGCGTTGACCGGGAGACCCAGTACTTC
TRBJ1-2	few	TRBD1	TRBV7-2	CASSVRDRGSYGYTF	TGTGCCAGCAGCGTCCGGGACAGGGGTTCATATGGCTACACCTTC
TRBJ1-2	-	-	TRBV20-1	CSVGPRGGAYGYTF	TGCAGTGTGGGGCCGCGGGGGGGGGCCTATGGCTACACCTTC
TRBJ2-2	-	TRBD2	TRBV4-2	CASSQGVAGGELFF	TGTGCCAGCAGCCAAGGAGTAGCGGGAGGGGAGCTGTTTTTT
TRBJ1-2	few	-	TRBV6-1	CASSPTLNYGYTF	TGTGCCAGCAGCCCGACCTTGAACTATGGCTACACCTTC
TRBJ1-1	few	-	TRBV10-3	CAISERGQVTEAFF	TGTGCCATCAGCGAACGGGGGCAGGTCACTGAAGCTTTCTTT
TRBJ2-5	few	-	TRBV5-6	CASSRRENRETQYF	TGTGCCAGCAGCCGCCGCGAGAATCGGGAGACCCAGTACTTC
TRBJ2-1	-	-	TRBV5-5	CASSVGTQNNEQFF	TGTGCCAGCAGCGTCGGGACCCAGAACAATGAGCAGTTCTTC
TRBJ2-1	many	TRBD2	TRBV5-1	CASSLPLLAGGPNEQFF	TGCGCCAGCAGCCTCCCCCTACTAGCGGGAGGGCCCAATGAGCAGTTCTTC
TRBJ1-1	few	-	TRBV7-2	CASSVTGSANTEAFF	TGTGCCAGCAGCGTAACAGGGTCCGCGAACACTGAAGCTTTCTTT
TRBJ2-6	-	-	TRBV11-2	CASSLEGTGWRANVLTF	TGTGCCAGCAGCTTAGAGGGAACAGGCTGGAGGGCCAACGTCCTGACTTTC
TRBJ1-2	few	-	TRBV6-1	CASSEAMGDYGYTF	TGTGCCAGCAGTGAAGCGATGGGAGACTATGGCTACACCTTC
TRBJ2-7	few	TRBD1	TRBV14	CASSAWDRGNEQYF	TGTGCCAGCAGCGCCTGGGACAGGGGAAACGAGCAGTACTTC
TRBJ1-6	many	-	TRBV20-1	CSAPVGRNSPLHF	TGCAGTGCCCCGGTGGGCCGTAATTCACCCCTCCACTTT
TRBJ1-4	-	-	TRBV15	CATSRVQATNEKLFF	TGTGCCACCAGCAGAGTGCAAGCAACTAATGAAAAACTGTTTTTT
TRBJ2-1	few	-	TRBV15	CATSRAGLAFSYNEQFF	TGTGCCACCAGCAGAGCGGGGCTAGCGTTTTCCTACAATGAGCAGTTCTTC
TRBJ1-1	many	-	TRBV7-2	CASSARDGNTEAFF	TGTGCCAGCAGCGCCCGGGACGGGAACACTGAAGCTTTCTTT
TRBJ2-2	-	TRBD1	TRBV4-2	CASSQGTGAGTGELFF	TGTGCCAGCAGCCAGGGGACAGGGGCCGGCACCGGGGAGCTGTTTTTT
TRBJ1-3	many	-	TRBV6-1	CASGRGLPGNTIYF	TGTGCCAGCGGCCGGGGTTTGCCTGGAAACACCATATATTTT
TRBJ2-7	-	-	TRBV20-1	CSASDPGILGPYEQYF	TGCAGTGCTAGTGATCCTGGAATCCTTGGGCCCTACGAGCAGTACTTC
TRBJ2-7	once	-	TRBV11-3	CASSLSHSYEQYF	TGTGCCAGCAGCTTGAGTCATTCCTACGAGCAGTACTTC
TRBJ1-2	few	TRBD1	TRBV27	CASKYLDRVGGYTF	TGTGCCAGCAAGTATCTGGACAGGGTGGGTGGCTACACCTTC
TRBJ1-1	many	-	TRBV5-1	CASSLVGATNTEAFF	TGCGCCAGCAGCTTGGTAGGGGCGACGAACACTGAAGCTTTCTTT
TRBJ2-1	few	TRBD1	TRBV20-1	CSARRQGMRDEQFF	TGCAGTGCTCGGAGACAGGGGATGAGGGATGAGCAGTTCTTC
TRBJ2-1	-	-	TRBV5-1	CASSLEQGNYNEQFF	TGCGCCAGCAGCTTGGAACAGGGAAACTACAATGAGCAGTTCTTC